The clone carrying this T cell receptor beta chain was counted between two and nine times. Its antigen is as yet unknown. The sample is drawn from a study of blood T cells in healthy people across ages. Findings and limits, study-wide: Higher diversity, along with more naive CD4+ cells, distinguished long-lived donors from aged donors. Per million T cells, TCR beta diversity dropped about linearly as age rose. Diversity of TCR beta correlated strongly with naive T cell percentage.

The second PCR ran roughly 6 to 11 cycles with a sample-barcoded 5' primer and J-beta primers. Through a template-switch adaptor with 12 random nucleotides, each cDNA molecule received a tag. TCRdb itself ran the 5' RACE reads through MiXCR, one entry per CDR3 protein. The sample consists of 1 million or so distinct CDR3 sequences, around 27% of them appearing once. The same specimen was also included in a second study, on T cells of mothers and their children.

This receptor was obtained from a girl aged 2 to 10 in good health. Input material: blood.

CDR3 DNA: TGTGCCAGCAGCCAAGATCGGTCGACGGGGGATACGCAGTATTTT. It codes for CASSQDRSTGDTQYF. V is TRBV3-1 and J is TRBJ2-3; D perhaps matches TRBD2 (5 bases). Trimming removed 0 bases from V and 6 bases from J, with 13 bases in between. The CDR3 is 15 residues long. Germline-derived CDR1 and CDR2 are LGHDT and YNNKEL (reference sequence).